Sequencing of this T cell receptor (beta chain) was carried out in a study of CD4 T cells in relation to SARS-CoV-2 and coronaviruses. The repertoire was sequenced with immunoSEQ multiplex PCR; TCRdb's copy has only in-frame clones and lacks some. The sample consists of 20,000 to 25,000 clones, roughly 72% of them appearing once. V lost 4 bases to trimming and J lost 4 bases, with 11 bases between them. Germline CDR1 SNHLY, CDR2 FYNNEI. The CDR3 has 14 amino acids. This clone was seen only once. What it binds is not known. Before the COVID-19 pandemic, during about 2011-2019, CD4+ T cells were taken from unexposed donors. The cells were cultured for about ten days before CD4+ T cells were isolated.

The receptor's source is a human donor in good health. This chain joins TRBV2 and TRBJ2-1; tentative D call: TRBD2 (6 bases). Sequencing was carried out using CD4+ T cells from PBMCs, cultured in vitro. CDR3 loop: CASSGGTGYNEQFF. The CDR3 coding sequence is TGTGCCAGCAGTGGCGGGACTGGATACAATGAGCAGTTCTTC.